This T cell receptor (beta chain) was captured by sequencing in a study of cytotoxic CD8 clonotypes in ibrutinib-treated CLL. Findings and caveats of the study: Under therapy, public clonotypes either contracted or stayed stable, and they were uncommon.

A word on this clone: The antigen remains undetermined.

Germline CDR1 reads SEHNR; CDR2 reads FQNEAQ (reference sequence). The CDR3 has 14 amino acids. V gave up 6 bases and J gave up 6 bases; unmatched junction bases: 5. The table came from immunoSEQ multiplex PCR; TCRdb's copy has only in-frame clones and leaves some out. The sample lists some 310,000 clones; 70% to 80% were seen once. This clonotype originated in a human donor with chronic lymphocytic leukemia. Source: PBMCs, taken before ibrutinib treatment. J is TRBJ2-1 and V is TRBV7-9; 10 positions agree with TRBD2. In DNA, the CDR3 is TGTGCCAGCAGGTTACTAGCGGGACTCAATGAGCAGTTCTTC. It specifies CASRLLAGLNEQFF. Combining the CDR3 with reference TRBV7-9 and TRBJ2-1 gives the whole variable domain DTGVSQNPRHKITKRGQNVTFRCDPISEHNRLYWYRQTLGQGPEFLTYFQNEAQLEKSRLLSDRFSAERPKGSFSTLEIQRTEQGDSAMYLCASRLLAGLNEQFFGPGTRLTVL.